Listed below are T cell receptor beta chains from one sample, sequenced in a study of T cell responses to AZD1222 COVID-19 vaccine. TCRdb keeps only in-frame clones here, not all; method: immunoSEQ multiplex PCR. The table has 120,000 to 150,000 clones, 90% seen once; the top ten hold approximately 3.6%. Sample: peripheral blood, taken on day 0 of AZD1222 vaccination. Source of these receptors: an adult in good health. Both conserved end residues are part of each CDR3. The D gene is left open where the match is weak. Some rows mark clone size as missing; the rest say once, few, many or name a class of expanded clone.

cdr3_nt cdr3_aa j_call clone_size v_call d_call
TGTGCCAGCACAGGGTTTACTGAAGCTTTCTTT CASTGFTEAFF TRBJ1-1 - TRBV6-5 -
TGTGCCAGCAGTCAAGAGGGACAGGGGGGTGAAAAACTGTTTTTT CASSQEGQGGEKLFF TRBJ1-4 - TRBV25-1 TRBD1
TGCAGCGTTGGTGCAGGCAACTATGGCTACACCTTC CSVGAGNYGYTF TRBJ1-2 - TRBV29-1 -
TGTGCCAGCAGCTTAAAACGGGACAGGGACCCCTATGGCTACACCTTC CASSLKRDRDPYGYTF TRBJ1-2 - TRBV7-8 TRBD1
TGTGCCAGCAGTTCTCACGACAGATTTAATTCACCCCTCCACTTT CASSSHDRFNSPLHF TRBJ1-6 once TRBV6-2/TRBV6-3 -
TGTGCCAGCAGCGCTAGATTTACCGGGACTAGCGGGAGGGCCGGCACAGATACGCAGTATTTT CASSARFTGTSGRAGTDTQYF TRBJ2-3 - TRBV9 TRBD2
TGTGCCAGCAGGCCTGGGACTGCCGAAGGCTACGAGCAGTACTTC CASRPGTAEGYEQYF TRBJ2-7 many TRBV5-4 -
TGTGCCACCAGCATCCTCGGGGGGGGCTCCTACAATGAGCAGTTCTTC CATSILGGGSYNEQFF TRBJ2-1 - TRBV15 TRBD2
TGTGCCAGCAGTTACCATGGACTGGTCACCGGGGAGCTGTTTTTT CASSYHGLVTGELFF TRBJ2-2 - TRBV6-2/TRBV6-3 -
TGTGCCATCAGTGTTAGTACAGGGAGCTCCTACGAGCAGTACTTC CAISVSTGSSYEQYF TRBJ2-7 - TRBV10-3 -
TGTGCCATCGGGGGGCTTGGGGACAATGAGCAGTTCTTC CAIGGLGDNEQFF TRBJ2-1 - TRBV6-5 -
TGTGCCAGCAGCTTAGCTCCCGGGAACTCATTTTCCTACGAGCAGTACTTC CASSLAPGNSFSYEQYF TRBJ2-7 - TRBV7-9 -
TGTGCCACCAGCAGTTGGACTAGCGGGAACACCGGGGAGCTGTTTTTT CATSSWTSGNTGELFF TRBJ2-2 - TRBV15 TRBD2
- CASSSSGVDEQYF TRBJ2-7 - TRBV6-5 -
TGTGCCAGTAGTATTACGAGCAGGGTCAATCAGCCCCAGCATTTT CASSITSRVNQPQHF TRBJ1-5 - TRBV19 -
TGTGCCAGCAGCGAAACTAGCGGCGCCTACGAGCAGTACTTC CASSETSGAYEQYF TRBJ2-7 - TRBV5-5 TRBD2
TGCGCCAGCAGTCTCTTTGGTGAGGTGCAGTTCTTC CASSLFGEVQFF TRBJ2-1 - TRBV4-3 -
TGCAGTGCCAGTAGGGGGTCAGGGCTCACTGAAGCTTTCTTT CSASRGSGLTEAFF TRBJ1-1 - TRBV20-1 -
TGCAGTGCTAGAGATCGGTATCAGTTCTTC CSARDRYQFF TRBJ2-1 - TRBV20-1 -
TGTGCCAGCAGCCCGGACAGGGGAGGCATCGTGAACACTGAAGCTTTCTTT CASSPDRGGIVNTEAFF TRBJ1-1 - TRBV5-6 TRBD1
TGTGCCAGTAGTTTAGTCAGGGGGCCGGGCGAAAAACTGTTTTTT CASSLVRGPGEKLFF TRBJ1-4 - TRBV19 TRBD1
TGTGCCAGCAGCAGCGCGGACGTGAGCTCCTACAATGAGCAGTTCTTC CASSSADVSSYNEQFF TRBJ2-1 - TRBV21-1 -
TGCGCCAGCAGCTCGGGACTAGCGGGCGTCACAGATACGCAGTATTTT CASSSGLAGVTDTQYF TRBJ2-3 - TRBV5-1 TRBD2
TGCGCCAGCAGCCAGGGGGGACAGGGTGAAAAACTGTTTTTT CASSQGGQGEKLFF TRBJ1-4 - TRBV4-1 TRBD1
TGCGCCAGCAGCTTGGGGACGGACTACAATGAGCAGTTCTTC CASSLGTDYNEQFF TRBJ2-1 - TRBV5-1 -
TGTGCCGGACGGAAGCGGGGGGCTGGGGTTAGGAACACTGAAGCTTTCTTT CAGRKRGAGVRNTEAFF TRBJ1-1 - TRBV30 -
TGTGCCGGCGACGGTTACCCGATGAACACTGAAGCTTTCTTT CAGDGYPMNTEAFF TRBJ1-1 - TRBV2 -
TGTGCCACCGGGACTACCCGAAACACCGGGGAGCTGTTTTTT CATGTTRNTGELFF TRBJ2-2 few TRBV24-1 TRBD2
TGTGCCAGCAGTTTTTCCGGGACAGGGACTTACGAGCAGTACTTC CASSFSGTGTYEQYF TRBJ2-7 - TRBV6-5 TRBD1
TGTGCCAGCAGCCCTCCCCCCCCGACCGCCTATGGCTACACCTTC CASSPPPPTAYGYTF TRBJ1-2 - TRBV7-2 -
TGTGCCAGCAGCGAAGGGGTTCGGGGCGTAGGTGGCTACACCTTC CASSEGVRGVGGYTF TRBJ1-2 - TRBV9 -
TGTGCCAGCAGCTTAGGGCCAGGCCCCCAAGAGACCCAGTACTTC CASSLGPGPQETQYF TRBJ2-5 - TRBV7-9 -
TGTGCCAGTAGTGTGTCCGCGAACACCGGGGAGCTGTTTTTT CASSVSANTGELFF TRBJ2-2 - TRBV19 -
TGTGCCAGTAGTATGAGGTCGAGCGGGGGAGCCAAAAACATTCAGTACTTC CASSMRSSGGAKNIQYF TRBJ2-4 - TRBV19 TRBD2
TGTGCCAGCAGCTTAGTGGTGCGGAGGACAGGGGAAAAACTGTTTTTT CASSLVVRRTGEKLFF TRBJ1-4 - TRBV7-2 TRBD1
TGTGCCAGCAGTGTCGGGAGGCTGTCGGAGGATGAGCAGTTCTTC CASSVGRLSEDEQFF TRBJ2-1 - TRBV11-3 TRBD2
TGTGCCAGCAGCCTTACGACAGGGGCATACGAGCAGTACTTC CASSLTTGAYEQYF TRBJ2-7 few TRBV7-9 TRBD1
TGTGCCAGCAGTGGAGCGGCTTTAGGATACGAGCAGTACTTC CASSGAALGYEQYF TRBJ2-7 - TRBV6-1 -
TGTGCCTCGGTGGAAGGGGTTGCCGGGACTGAAGCTTTCTTT CASVEGVAGTEAFF TRBJ1-1 few TRBV10-3 -
TGTGCCAGCAGCTTATCAGGGAATTCACCCCTCCACTTT CASSLSGNSPLHF TRBJ1-6 - TRBV7-3 -
TGTGCCAGCACCAACCCTTTTGGGGGGCTCGACTATGGCTACACCTTC CASTNPFGGLDYGYTF TRBJ1-2 - TRBV5-4 -
TGTGCCAGCTCACCAAAGGTATTCGATCAGCCCCAGCATTTT CASSPKVFDQPQHF TRBJ1-5 - TRBV18 -
TGTGCCAGCAGCTTGCAGGGGGGGGACACCGGGGAGCTGTTTTTT CASSLQGGDTGELFF TRBJ2-2 - TRBV5-4 -
TGTGCCAGCAGCTTTGTCCAGAATTCACCCCTCCACTTT CASSFVQNSPLHF TRBJ1-6 - TRBV7-2 -
TGCAGCGTTGAATTGGTAGGCACAGATACGCAGTATTTT CSVELVGTDTQYF TRBJ2-3 - TRBV29-1 -
TGTGCCAGTAGTATTGGTCCTGGGACACCTAACTATGGCTACACCTTC CASSIGPGTPNYGYTF TRBJ1-2 once TRBV19 -
TGTGCCAGCAGCCTAGCGGGCTGGGAAGAGACCCAGTACTTC CASSLAGWEETQYF TRBJ2-5 - TRBV7-3 TRBD2
TGCAGCGTCCAGGGCGCGGCTAATGAAAAACTGTTTTTT CSVQGAANEKLFF TRBJ1-4 - TRBV29-1 -
TGTGCCAGCAGCTACTTAGACAGGCCGGGCCTCCACTTT CASSYLDRPGLHF TRBJ1-6 - TRBV7-2 -
TGTGCCAGTAGTAAGACTAGCGGGGCCTCCGCTAGGTACAATGAGCAGTTCTTC CASSKTSGASARYNEQFF TRBJ2-1 - TRBV19 TRBD2